The 10 T cell receptor beta chains below were found in one sample sequenced in a study of T cells and Merkel cell carcinoma outcomes. Assay: immunoSEQ multiplex PCR; the TCRdb copy retains only in-frame clones and omits some. This table has around 3,500 clones, 80% to 95% appearing once. Sequenced material: tumor tissue from Merkel cell carcinoma. Source of these receptors: a human donor with Merkel cell carcinoma.

V gene TRBV28 combines with J gene TRBJ2-7, with TRBD1 as a possible D gene (6 bases). The CDR3 runs to 14 residues. Looked up from germline, CDR1 is MDHEN and CDR2 is SYDVKM. V lost 3 bases and J 1 base, leaving 10 bases between the germline ends. CDR3 nucleotide sequence: TGTGCCAGCAGTTTTGGGCAGGGGTCCTACGAGCAGTACTTC. This codes for CASSFGQGSYEQYF.

This sequence joins TRBV29-1 and TRBJ2-5; the D gene is possibly TRBD2 (6 bases). Trimming removed 0 bases from V and 2 bases from J, with 22 bases in between. The CDR3 totals 18 residues. Germline lookup yields CDR1 SQVTM and CDR2 ANQGSEA. DNA for the CDR3: TGCAGCGTTGAAGATCGGGGCTTAGGGACTGGGGTTCAAGAGACCCAGTACTTC. Protein product: CSVEDRGLGTGVQETQYF. Variable domain in full (rest from reference TRBV29-1 and TRBJ2-5): SAVISQKPSRDICQRGTSLTIQCQVDSQVTMMFWYRQQPGQSLTLIATANQGSEATYESGFVIDKFPISRPNLTFSTLTVSNMSPEDSSIYLCSVEDRGLGTGVQETQYFGPGTRLLVL.

This chain joins TRBV30 and TRBJ2-5; D gene unclear. The CDR3 sequence is 14 residues long. Trimming pared 4 bases from V and 0 bases from J, leaving 12 bases between. In germline, CDR1 is GTSNPN, CDR2 SVGIG (reference sequence). As DNA, the CDR3 is TGTGCCTGGACCGCGGACCCGAACCAAGAGACCCAGTACTTC. Its translation is CAWTADPNQETQYF.

The V and J genes are TRBV4-1 and TRBJ2-5; 7 bases match TRBD1. Unmatched junction bases numbered 5, after V lost 6 bases and J lost 4 bases. Germline-derived CDR1 and CDR2 are MGHRA and YSYEKL. The length of the CDR3 is 13 residues. CDR3 nucleotide sequence: TGCGCCAGCAGAGACAGGGTTGGAGAGACCCAGTACTTC. Residues: CASRDRVGETQYF.

The rearrangement links TRBV5-6 to TRBJ2-5, with D perhaps matching TRBD1 or TRBD2 (5 bases each). The CDR3 length is 14 residues. The germline V gene encodes CDR1 SGHDT and CDR2 YYEEEE. V gave up 0 bases and J gave up 6 bases, with 12 bases separating them. DNA of the CDR3: TGTGCCAGCAGCTTGGCGGCAGGGAGAAAGACCCAGTACTTC. Amino acids: CASSLAAGRKTQYF. The variable domain in full, with the rest retrieved from reference TRBV5-6 and TRBJ2-5, is DAGVTQSPTHLIKTRGQQVTLRCSPKSGHDTVSWYQQALGQGPQFIFQYYEEEERQRGNFPDRFSGHQFPNYSSELNVNALLLGDSALYLCASSLAAGRKTQYFGPGTRLLVL.

This chain's CDR3 is CASSLDTNTEAFF. The CDR3 nucleotides are TGTGCCAGCAGCTTGGACACGAACACTGAAGCTTTCTTT. The rearrangement uses TRBV11-3 and TRBJ1-1, with D perhaps TRBD1 (5 bases). Germline lookup yields CDR1 SGHNT and CDR2 YENEEA. The CDR3 totals 13 residues. Between the trimmed V and J ends, which lost 3 bases and 1 base, there was a span of 6 bases.

The chain uses TRBV27 and TRBJ1-5, with D uncertain. Germline V gene data show CDR1 as MNHEY and CDR2 as SMNVEV (reference sequence). The CDR3 consists of 14 residues. V shed 9 bases and J shed 0 bases, with 12 bases lying between them. CDR3 coding DNA: TGTGCCAGTGGAGACTTATATAGCAATCAGCCCCAGCATTTT. As protein: CASGDLYSNQPQHF.

The rearrangement links TRBV4-1 to TRBJ1-2; D gene uncertain. The CDR3 runs to 16 residues. Deletions cut 4 bases from V and 5 bases from J, with 20 bases between. Germline-derived CDR1 and CDR2 are MGHRA and YSYEKL. DNA of the CDR3: TGCGCCAGCAGCCGACAAGGAGCGGGAACCTCGTATGGCTACACCTTC. Residues: CASSRQGAGTSYGYTF.

The rearrangement uses TRBV9 and TRBJ1-1; tentatively, D is TRBD1 (6 bases). CDR3 size: 13 residues. V lost 4 bases and J 1 base, leaving 8 bases between the germline ends. Germline CDR1 is SGDLS and CDR2 is YYNGEE. CDR3 sequence reads: CASSQGQNTEAFF. The CDR3 DNA reads TGTGCCAGCAGCCAGGGACAGAACACTGAAGCTTTCTTT. Together with reference TRBV9 and TRBJ1-1, the CDR3 gives the full variable domain: DSGVTQTPKHLITATGQRVTLRCSPRSGDLSVYWYQQSLDQGLQFLIQYYNGEERAKGNILERFSAQQFPDLHSELNLSSLELGDSALYFCASSQGQNTEAFFGQGTRLTVV.

V gene TRBV28 combines with J gene TRBJ2-5; TRBD1 aligns across 9 bases. V trimming: 4 bases; J trimming: 4 bases; junction bases outside the gene matches: 4. CDR1 is MDHEN, CDR2 SYDVKM, per germline. The CDR3 is 14 amino acids. The CDR3 DNA reads as TGTGCCAGCAGTTCCTACAGGGGGCGAGAGACCCAGTACTTC. This sequence encodes CASSSYRGRETQYF.